The clone carrying this TCR beta chain was recorded at least ten times. Its antigen is still unknown. The sample comes from a study of Graves' ophthalmopathy and Graves' hyperthyroidism. The sequenced template was RNA, covering the TCR beta CDR3 region. RT-PCR in the first round used HTBI primers; a second-round multiplex PCR followed. TCRdb reprocessed the multiplex PCR reads via MiXCR and lists one record per CDR3 protein. The table lists 650,000 to 900,000 distinct CDR3 sequences, roughly two fifths of them singletons. The CDR3 consists of 13 residues. The V end was cut by 5 bases, the J end by 6 bases, with 13 bases between. Per germline, CDR1 SEHNR and CDR2 FQNEAQ (reference sequence). Overall study results and limits: Most clonotypes expanded in thyroid above 0.001 frequency were present in blood too.

The sample taken for sequencing was peripheral blood. The source is an adult man with Graves' ophthalmopathy. The chain couples TRBV7-9 to TRBJ1-1, with D possibly matching TRBD1 (5 bases). The CDR3 loop is CASSGRVFPEAFF. Written as DNA, the CDR3 is TGTGCCAGCAGCGGCAGGGTATTCCCTGAAGCTTTCTTT.